This entry features one T cell receptor (beta chain) sequence. V lost 0 bases and J 2 bases, leaving 13 bases between the germline ends. This CDR3 is built from 16 residues. Germline values: CDR1 MNHEY, CDR2 SVGAGI. The source of the sample is a study of blood T cell repertoires in COVID-19. About the study: Material from acute and convalescent COVID-19 was sourced from the United States, Italy and Spain.

Source study methods: Reference gene primer amplification gave nucleated cell count estimates. TCRdb's table, derived via immunoSEQ multiplex PCR, lists solely in-frame clones and lacks some. Clone size and V and J calls were adopted from that table, with D and trimming inferred from the DNA. This sample has approximately 200,000 clones; approximately 75% occur once, and the top ten carry around 9%. Clinical history as reported by participants underpinned cohort assignment. The source of this sequence is a man aged 35-49 years who had recovered from COVID-19. Sequenced input: PBMCs or T cells enriched from blood (not recorded which). The chain has TRBV6-5 and TRBJ1-2; D uncertain. The CDR3 protein is CASSYSIVAPNYGYTF. CDR3 DNA sequence: TGTGCCAGCAGTTACTCGATCGTGGCCCCCAACTATGGCTACACCTTC.